This TCR beta chain was identified during a study of blood T cell repertoires in COVID-19. Turning to the study itself: The United States, Italy and Spain were the sources of the acute and convalescent COVID-19 samples. Sources were T cells, B-cell-depleted T cells, or PBMCs; the material itself was cDNA or gDNA.

In its sample, this clone was seen a few times. Assignments of participants to cohorts depended upon their own reported clinical history. Assay: immunoSEQ multiplex PCR; the TCRdb copy retains only in-frame clones and omits some. Of some 410,000 clones listed, more than 75% are singletons. The CDR3 is 17 amino acids. Trimming left V 2 bases short and J 4 bases short, with 18 bases between. From germline, CDR1 is KGHSH and CDR2 LQKENI. The origin of this receptor is a woman aged 25 to 39 with acute COVID-19. The chain uses TRBV18 and TRBJ2-1; the D gene is possibly TRBD2 (5 bases). The sample was PBMCs or T cells enriched from blood (not recorded which). CDR3 DNA sequence: TGTGCCAGCTCACCAAAAATTAGAGGGAATCATTACAATGAGCAGTTCTTC. This gives the protein CASSPKIRGNHYNEQFF.